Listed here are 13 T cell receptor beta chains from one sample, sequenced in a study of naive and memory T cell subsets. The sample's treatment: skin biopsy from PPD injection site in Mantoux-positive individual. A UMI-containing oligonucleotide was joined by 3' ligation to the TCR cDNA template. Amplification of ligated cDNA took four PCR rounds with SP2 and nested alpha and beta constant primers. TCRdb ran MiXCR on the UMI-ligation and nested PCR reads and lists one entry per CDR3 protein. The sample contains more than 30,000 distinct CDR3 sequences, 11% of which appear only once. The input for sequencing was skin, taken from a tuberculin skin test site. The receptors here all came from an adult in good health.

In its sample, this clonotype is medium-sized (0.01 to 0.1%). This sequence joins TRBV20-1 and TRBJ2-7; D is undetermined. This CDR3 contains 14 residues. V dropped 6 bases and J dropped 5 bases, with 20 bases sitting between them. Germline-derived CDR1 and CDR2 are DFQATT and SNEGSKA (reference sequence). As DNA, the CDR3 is TGCAGTGCCAAAGACTTTACCTCTGGCCACGAGCAGTACTTC. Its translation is CSAKDFTSGHEQYF.

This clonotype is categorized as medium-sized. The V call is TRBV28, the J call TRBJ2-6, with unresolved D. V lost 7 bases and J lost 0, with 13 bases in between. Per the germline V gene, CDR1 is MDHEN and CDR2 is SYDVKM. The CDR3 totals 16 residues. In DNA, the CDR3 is TGTGCCAGCAAGGCAGGCATAAGCTCTGGGGCCAACGTCCTGACTTTC. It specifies CASKAGISSGANVLTF.

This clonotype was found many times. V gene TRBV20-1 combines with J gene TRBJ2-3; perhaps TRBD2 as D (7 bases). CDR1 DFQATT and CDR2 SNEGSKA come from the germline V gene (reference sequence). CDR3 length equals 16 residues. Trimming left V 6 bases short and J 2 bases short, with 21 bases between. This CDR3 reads CSAPTRGAVHTDTQYF. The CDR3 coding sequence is TGCAGTGCCCCAACCCGGGGGGCAGTCCACACAGATACGCAGTATTTT.

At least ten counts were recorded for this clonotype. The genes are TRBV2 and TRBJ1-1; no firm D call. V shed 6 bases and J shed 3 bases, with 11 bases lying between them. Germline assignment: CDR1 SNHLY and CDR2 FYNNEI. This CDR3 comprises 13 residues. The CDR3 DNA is TGTGCCAGCAGAGCCGGGATCCACACTGAAGCTTTCTTT. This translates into CASRAGIHTEAFF.

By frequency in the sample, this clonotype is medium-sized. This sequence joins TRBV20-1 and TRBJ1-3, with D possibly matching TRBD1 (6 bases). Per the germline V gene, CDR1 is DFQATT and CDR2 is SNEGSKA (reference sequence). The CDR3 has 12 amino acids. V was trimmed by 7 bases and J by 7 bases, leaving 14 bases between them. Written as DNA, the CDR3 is TGCAGTGGGACAGCGGTCTGGAACACCATATATTTT. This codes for CSGTAVWNTIYF.

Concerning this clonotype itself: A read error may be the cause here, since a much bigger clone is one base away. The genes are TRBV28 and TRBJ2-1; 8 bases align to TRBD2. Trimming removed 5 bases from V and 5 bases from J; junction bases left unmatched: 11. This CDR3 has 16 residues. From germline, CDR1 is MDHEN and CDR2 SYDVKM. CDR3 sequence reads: CASSLKAVAGNNEQFF. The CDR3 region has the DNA TGTGCCAGCAGTCTTAAGGCGGTAGCGGGAAACAATGAGCAGTTCTTC.

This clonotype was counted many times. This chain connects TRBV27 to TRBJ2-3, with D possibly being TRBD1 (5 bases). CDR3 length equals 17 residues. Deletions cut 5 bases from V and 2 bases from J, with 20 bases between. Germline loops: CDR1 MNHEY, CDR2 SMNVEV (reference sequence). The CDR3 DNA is TGTGCCAGCAGTCCATACCGCTCAGGGTCGGTCACAGATACGCAGTATTTT. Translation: CASSPYRSGSVTDTQYF.

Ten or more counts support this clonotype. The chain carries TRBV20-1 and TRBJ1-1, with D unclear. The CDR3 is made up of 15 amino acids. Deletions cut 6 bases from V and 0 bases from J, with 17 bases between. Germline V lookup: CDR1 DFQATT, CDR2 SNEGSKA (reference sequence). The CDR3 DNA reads TGCAGTGCGCGATCGAAGCCAATAGTGAACACTGAAGCTTTCTTT. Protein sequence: CSARSKPIVNTEAFF.

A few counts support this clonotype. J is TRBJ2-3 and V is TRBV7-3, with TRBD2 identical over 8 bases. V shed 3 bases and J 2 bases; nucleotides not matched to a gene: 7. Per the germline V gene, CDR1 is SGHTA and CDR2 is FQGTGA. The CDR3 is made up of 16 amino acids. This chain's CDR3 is CASSFPIAGNTDTQYF. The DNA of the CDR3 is TGTGCCAGCAGCTTTCCTATAGCGGGAAACACAGATACGCAGTATTTT.

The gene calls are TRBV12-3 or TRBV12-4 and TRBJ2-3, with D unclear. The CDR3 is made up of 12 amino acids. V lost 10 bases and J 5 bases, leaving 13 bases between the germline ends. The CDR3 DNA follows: TGTGCCACCTTAACTGATGGAGATACGCAGTATTTT. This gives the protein CATLTDGDTQYF.

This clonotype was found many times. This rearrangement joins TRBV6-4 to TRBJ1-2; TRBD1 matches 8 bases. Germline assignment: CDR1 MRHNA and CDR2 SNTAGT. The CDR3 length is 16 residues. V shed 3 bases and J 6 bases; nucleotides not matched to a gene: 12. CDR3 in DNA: TGTGCCAGCAGTGAGGGCTCCGGGACAGGACGCGATGGCTACACCTTC. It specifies CASSEGSGTGRDGYTF.

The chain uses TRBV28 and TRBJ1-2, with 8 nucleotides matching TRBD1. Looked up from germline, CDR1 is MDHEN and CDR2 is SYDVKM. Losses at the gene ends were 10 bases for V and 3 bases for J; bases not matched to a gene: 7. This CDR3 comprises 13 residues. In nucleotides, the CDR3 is TGTGCCACCTCGACAGGGGACCACTATGGCTACACCTTC. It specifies CATSTGDHYGYTF.

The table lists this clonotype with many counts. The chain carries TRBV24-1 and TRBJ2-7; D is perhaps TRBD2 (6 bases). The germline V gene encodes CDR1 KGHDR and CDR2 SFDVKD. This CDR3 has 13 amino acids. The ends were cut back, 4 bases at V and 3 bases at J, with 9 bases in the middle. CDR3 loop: CATSDGTVYEQYF. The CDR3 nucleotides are TGTGCCACCAGTGACGGGACTGTCTACGAGCAGTACTTC.